A selection of T cell receptor beta chains follows, all from one sample in a study of vaccination and CD4 T cells after COVID-19. These TCRs' antigens remain unknown. TCRdb recomputed calls from the PCR reads with MiXCR, one row per CDR3 protein. The repertoire holds some 20,000 distinct CDR3 sequences, with approximately 60% as singletons. Specimen: CD4+ T cells from blood, cultured in vitro. The receptors stem from a human donor who had recovered from COVID-19. The conserved cysteine and the conserved F or W are not part of the CDR3 here.

v_gene	j_gene	CDR3aa
TRBV7-2	TRBJ2-3	ASSQGLAVDTQY
TRBV19	TRBJ1-1	ASSIEGWAEAF
TRBV21-1	TRBJ2-7	ASSPRRGGYYEQY
TRBV2	TRBJ1-1	ASSEDRGKTEAF
TRBV10-2	TRBJ1-1	ASNTPMNTEAF
TRBV7-2	TRBJ1-5	ASSLGGSGMNQPQH
TRBV10-3	TRBJ2-7	AHKGETGGGYEQY
TRBV12-3/TRBV12-4	TRBJ1-2	ASRVQGAYGYT
TRBV28	TRBJ1-2	ASRNTGWWGYT
TRBV30	TRBJ1-5	ATNRGPNQPQH
TRBV6-2/TRBV6-3	TRBJ1-5	ASSYSATGAAGPRSDQPQH
TRBV10-1	TRBJ2-3	ASSDNTDTQY
TRBV14	TRBJ1-1	ASSQVDQVGETEAF
TRBV28	TRBJ2-3	ASSSGQDTDTQY
TRBV27	TRBJ2-7	ASSLAGKQY
TRBV6-1	TRBJ1-2	ASTLFRGDGYT
TRBV2	TRBJ1-2	ASTRGGGYGYT
TRBV21-1	TRBJ2-5	ASSKPGRDRGQETQY
TRBV11-3	TRBJ2-5	ASSHRQGVAETQY
TRBV7-2	TRBJ1-1	ASSSTGLPGNTEAF
TRBV7-9	TRBJ1-3	ASSIQGNTIY
TRBV28	TRBJ1-5	ASSNSNQPQH
TRBV4-3	TRBJ2-3	ASSQDMLADTQY
TRBV6-5	TRBJ1-1	ASSYRVGRNAEAF
TRBV30	TRBJ1-1	AWSVYRRQNEAF
TRBV20-1	TRBJ1-5	SAAQARGDNQPQH
TRBV6-1	TRBJ2-7	ASSPGDLGDYEQY
TRBV19	TRBJ1-2	ASSIWGEGYT
TRBV7-3	TRBJ2-7	ASSLTGTGGYEQY
TRBV4-2	TRBJ2-4	ASSQDRGDGEY
TRBV6-1	TRBJ1-1	ASSFEHTEAF
TRBV11-3	TRBJ2-2	ASSFEGSTGELF
TRBV7-3	TRBJ1-1	ASSLTGPNTEAF
TRBV2	TRBJ1-5	ASRPTGALNQPQH
TRBV20-1	TRBJ2-1	SAWTRGEQF
TRBV14	TRBJ1-2	ASSDITGGEGYT
TRBV19	TRBJ2-5	ASSSGATQETQY
TRBV5-1	TRBJ1-1	ASSSQGVNTEAF
TRBV6-1	TRBJ1-5	ASHSPHRQGHQPQH
TRBV6-5	TRBJ2-2	ASSYERGRENTGELF
TRBV11-2	TRBJ1-1	ASSEGTAAEAF
TRBV12-3/TRBV12-4	TRBJ1-1	ASRRGRNTEAF